Below are 29 T cell receptor beta chains sequenced from a single sample in a study of blood T cell repertoires in COVID-19. Produced via immunoSEQ multiplex PCR; TCRdb's table is partial and in-frame only. The sample yields about 250,000 clones, about 89% seen once. The specimen sequenced was peripheral blood. The receptors shown here come from a man aged 30 to 45 with acute or convalescent COVID-19.

This chain joins TRBV24-1 and TRBJ1-5, with D unresolved. The germline V gene encodes CDR1 KGHDR and CDR2 SFDVKD. V was shortened by 2 bases and J by 1 base, with 5 bases between the two germline ends. This CDR3 region has 14 residues. The CDR3 spells CATSDSYSNQPQHF. CDR3 DNA: TGTGCCACCAGTGATTCCTACAGCAATCAGCCCCAGCATTTT.

The genes are TRBV6-4 and TRBJ1-4; 8 bases match TRBD1. CDR3 length: 13 amino acids. The J segment lost 7 bases and the V segment lost 4 bases, leaving 2 bases of the junction unmatched. Germline CDR1 MRHNA, CDR2 SNTAGT. This CDR3 reads CASSGQGREKLFF. The CDR3 bases are TGTGCCAGCAGTGGACAGGGGCGTGAAAAACTGTTTTTT.

The chain uses TRBV28 and TRBJ1-5, with TRBD1 as a possible D gene (6 bases). The germline V gene encodes CDR1 MDHEN and CDR2 SYDVKM. CDR3 length: 16 residues. V was cut by 0 bases and J by 1 base, with 10 bases left in between. CDR3 in amino acids: CASSLWAGQSNQPQHF. Written as DNA, the CDR3 is TGTGCCAGCAGTTTATGGGCTGGACAGAGCAATCAGCCCCAGCATTTT.

The genes are TRBV11-2 and TRBJ2-1, with 8 bases fitting TRBD2. The germline V gene has CDR1 SGHAT and CDR2 FQNNGV. This CDR3 comprises 16 residues. J was trimmed by 4 bases and V by 1 base; bases with no gene match: 6. This chain's CDR3 is CASSLGLRGGYNEQFF. As DNA, the CDR3 is TGTGCCAGCAGCTTAGGACTACGGGGGGGTTACAATGAGCAGTTCTTC. The variable domain in full, completed from reference TRBV11-2 and TRBJ2-1, reads EAGVAQSPRYKIIEKRQSVAFWCNPISGHATLYWYQQILGQGPKLLIQFQNNGVVDDSQLPKDRFSAERLKGVDSTLKIQPAKLEDSAVYLCASSLGLRGGYNEQFFGPGTRLTVL.

The gene calls are TRBV3-1 (or the pseudogene TRBV3-2) and TRBJ2-7; no clear D. Trimming shortened V by 7 bases and J by 2 bases, and 9 bases separated the two germline ends. The CDR3 is 12 residues long. Germline assignment: CDR1 LGHDT and CDR2 YNNKEL (reference sequence). CDR3 sequence (DNA): TGTGCCAGCATAAGCGCCACCTACGAGCAGTACTTC. This translates into CASISATYEQYF.

The chain combines TRBV6-6 with TRBJ1-2; tentatively, D is TRBD1 (5 bases). CDR3 length: 16 residues. Germline lookup yields CDR1 MNHNY and CDR2 SVGAGI (reference sequence). Between the trimmed V and J ends, which lost 0 bases and 4 bases, there was a span of 15 bases. The CDR3 reads CASSYSSGDQGYGYTF. In DNA, the CDR3 is TGTGCCAGCAGTTACTCGAGTGGCGATCAGGGCTATGGCTACACCTTC.

The table lists this clone with a few counts. The chain uses TRBV5-1 and TRBJ1-1; 9 bases match TRBD1. Germline trimming cut 2 bases from V and 5 bases from J; bases unmatched to any gene: 13. There are 17 residues in the CDR3. Per germline, CDR1 SGHRS and CDR2 YFSETQ. The CDR3 spells CASSFLTGGELGTEAFF. The DNA of the CDR3 is TGCGCCAGCAGCTTCCTGACAGGGGGTGAATTGGGGACTGAAGCTTTCTTT.

The chain employs TRBV18 and TRBJ1-1; weak D call: TRBD1 (6 bases). Germline V gene data show CDR1 as KGHSH and CDR2 as LQKENI. V shed 2 bases and J shed 0 bases, with 19 bases lying between them. The CDR3 covers 18 residues. CDR3 sequence reads: CASSPIGPGGTMNTEAFF. The CDR3 DNA reads TGTGCCAGCTCACCAATTGGGCCCGGGGGGACAATGAACACTGAAGCTTTCTTT. Based on the CDR3 plus reference TRBV18 and TRBJ1-1, the full variable domain is NAGVMQNPRHLVRRRGQEARLRCSPMKGHSHVYWYRQLPEEGLKFMVYLQKENIIDESGMPKERFSAEFPKEGPSILRIQQVVRGDSAAYFCASSPIGPGGTMNTEAFFGQGTRLTVV.

This sequence joins TRBV9 and TRBJ1-2; possible D gene TRBD1, 6 bases. This CDR3 has 14 amino acids. Germline CDR1 reads SGDLS; CDR2 reads YYNGEE. The germline V and J ends were trimmed by 2 bases and 7 bases, with 15 bases remaining between them. CDR3: CASSVTGTRVGYTF. The CDR3 bases are TGTGCCAGCAGCGTTACCGGGACAAGGGTTGGCTACACCTTC.

The chain links TRBV7-9 to TRBJ2-7, with 9 bases lining up with TRBD1. This CDR3 spans 15 amino acids. V lost 2 bases, J lost 4 bases, and 6 bases stayed unmatched. CDR1 is SEHNR and CDR2 is FQNEAQ in the germline V gene (reference sequence). The CDR3 spells CASSLLTGGDYEQYF. CDR3 DNA sequence: TGTGCCAGCAGCTTACTTACAGGGGGCGATTACGAGCAGTACTTC.

The chain couples TRBV5-1 to TRBJ2-7, with 8 positions matching TRBD2. J was trimmed by 3 bases and V by 0 bases; bases with no gene match: 2. There are 14 residues in the CDR3. Looked up from germline, CDR1 is SGHRS and CDR2 is YFSETQ. Here the CDR3 DNA reads TGCGCCAGCAGCTTGGTCGGGGGGGACTACGAGCAGTACTTC. Protein product: CASSLVGGDYEQYF.

This clone was picked up one time. V usage is TRBV7-2 and J usage is TRBJ2-7, with 8 bases identical to TRBD1. There are 15 residues in the CDR3. V lost 4 bases, J lost 2 bases, and 7 bases stayed unmatched. Germline loops: CDR1 SGHTA, CDR2 FQGNSA. DNA for the CDR3: TGTGCCAGCAGCTCACGGACAGGGCATGCCTACGAGCAGTACTTC. It yields the protein CASSSRTGHAYEQYF. The complete variable domain, with remaining parts taken from reference TRBV7-2 and TRBJ2-7, reads GAGVSQSPSNKVTEKGKDVELRCDPISGHTALYWYRQSLGQGLEFLIYFQGNSAPDKSGLPSDRFSAERTGGSVSTLTIQRTQQEDSAVYLCASSSRTGHAYEQYFGPGTRLTVT.

The rearrangement uses TRBV25-1 and TRBJ1-2; weak D call: TRBD1 (6 bases). The CDR3 covers 15 residues. Between the trimmed V and J ends, which lost 1 base and 4 bases, there was a span of 13 bases. Looked up from germline, CDR1 is MGHDK and CDR2 is SYGVNS. The CDR3 DNA is TGTGCCAGCAGTGAATCCCCAGGGGACATCTATGGCTACACCTTC. Its protein product is CASSESPGDIYGYTF.

The rearrangement joins TRBV21-1 to TRBJ2-5; the table's D call, TRBD1, was not checked against the DNA. TRBV21-1 is labeled a pseudogene. The CDR3 spans 19 residues. CDR3 sequence: CASSKGLGFVDRGGETQYF. The CDR3 nucleotides read TGTGCCAGCAGCAAAGGTCTTGGGTTTGTTGACAGGGGGGGAGAGACCCAGTACTTC.

This rearrangement joins TRBV18 to TRBJ1-5; unclear D gene. Per the germline V gene, CDR1 is KGHSH and CDR2 is LQKENI. The CDR3 loop spans 14 amino acids. Trimming took off 1 base at V and 9 bases at J, with 13 bases between the two ends. CDR3 coding DNA: TGTGCCAGCTCACCACAGGAGCTCAAACTGCCCCAGCATTTT. Translating gives CASSPQELKLPQHF.

This sequence joins TRBV29-1 and TRBJ2-5; weak D call: TRBD1 (5 bases). Trimming pared 2 bases from V and 6 bases from J, leaving 16 bases between. CDR1 is SQVTM and CDR2 is ANQGSEA in the germline V gene. The CDR3 has 14 residues. The CDR3 loop reads CSVEYRQTEQTQYF. For the CDR3, the DNA is TGCAGCGTTGAATACCGACAGACGGAGCAGACCCAGTACTTC.

This chain uses TRBV9 with TRBJ1-2, with no clear D. V was shortened by 6 bases and J by 0 bases, with 9 bases between the two germline ends. The CDR3 is made up of 13 amino acids. Germline CDR1 is SGDLS and CDR2 is YYNGEE. The CDR3 here is CASTLGANYGYTF. CDR3 coding DNA: TGTGCCAGCACCCTCGGAGCTAACTATGGCTACACCTTC.

This chain joins TRBV7-3 and TRBJ1-2; 8 nucleotides align to TRBD1. The CDR3 has 15 residues. CDR1 is SGHTA, CDR2 FQGTGA, per germline. The trim removed 5 bases at V and 8 bases at J, leaving 13 bases unmatched. For the CDR3, the DNA is TGTGCCAGCAGCGCCCAGGGGGCGCCCCCCGGCGGCTACACCTTC. Translating it yields CASSAQGAPPGGYTF.

V and J are TRBV5-8 and TRBJ2-3; 9 positions match TRBD2. CDR3 length equals 15 residues. In germline, CDR1 is SGHTS, CDR2 YDEGEE. The ends lost 4 bases at V and 3 bases at J; junction bases unmatched: 6. The CDR3 sequence: CASSLLAGVTDTQYF. DNA of the CDR3: TGTGCCAGCAGCCTCTTAGCGGGAGTAACAGATACGCAGTATTTT.

V usage is TRBV30 and J usage is TRBJ1-5, with D unclear. Germline V gives CDR1 GTSNPN, CDR2 SVGIG (reference sequence). Trimming cost V 2 bases and J 4 bases, with 9 bases left between them. This CDR3 spans 13 amino acids. Written as DNA, the CDR3 is TGTGCCTGGAGTTACGCAGGAAATCAGCCCCAGCATTTT. It is translated as CAWSYAGNQPQHF.

CDR3 bases: TGTGCCAGCGCCGAGAGGACAGGGACTGGAAACACCATATATTTT. As protein: CASAERTGTGNTIYF. The gene calls are TRBV2 and TRBJ1-3; 8 bases are a match to TRBD1. V dropped 8 bases and J dropped 2; count of bases not matched to a gene: 8. Per germline, CDR1 SNHLY and CDR2 FYNNEI. CDR3 length: 15 amino acids.

For the CDR3, the DNA is TGTGCCAGCAGACTAGCGTTTGGAGCCAACGAGCAGTACTTC. It codes for CASRLAFGANEQYF. The V gene is TRBV2, the J gene TRBJ2-7; 7 bases agree with TRBD2. The CDR3 has 14 amino acids. V was pared by 6 bases and J by 5 bases, with 10 bases of the junction left unmatched. Per germline, CDR1 SNHLY and CDR2 FYNNEI.

This chain uses TRBV6-5 with TRBJ1-3; 7 positions agree with TRBD1. J lost 2 bases, V lost 8 bases, and 3 bases had no gene match. Per germline, CDR1 MNHEY and CDR2 SVGAGI. The CDR3 contains 13 residues. This CDR3 reads CASGQVAGNTIYF. Written as DNA, the CDR3 is TGTGCCAGCGGACAGGTAGCTGGAAACACCATATATTTT.

The chain has TRBV12-3 or TRBV12-4 and TRBJ2-7; no clear D. The CDR3 extends over 12 amino acids. V was trimmed by 2 bases and J by 6 bases, leaving 8 bases between them. The CDR3 DNA follows: TGTGCCAGCAGTTTAATCCCCCGCGAGCAGTACTTC. Translation: CASSLIPREQYF.

This chain links TRBV6-5 with TRBJ2-7; 11 bases are a match to TRBD2. V was pared by 4 bases and J by 2 bases, with 4 bases of the junction left unmatched. The CDR3 runs 15 residues. Germline V CDR1 and CDR2: MNHEY, SVGAGI. In DNA form, the CDR3 reads TGTGCCAGCAGTTCAACGACTAGCGGGACCTACGAGCAGTACTTC. It translates to CASSSTTSGTYEQYF.

V is TRBV6-6 and J is TRBJ1-2; tentative D call: TRBD1 (5 bases). CDR1 and CDR2 from the germline V gene are MNHNY and SVGAGI (reference sequence). The CDR3 runs 13 residues. Trimming shortened V by 6 bases and J by 9 bases, and 17 bases separated the two germline ends. As DNA, the CDR3 is TGTGCCAGCAGCTCTGGGACGGGCGGGAGCTACACCTTC. Amino acid sequence: CASSSGTGGSYTF.

The chain couples TRBV18 to TRBJ1-2, with 8 bases that match TRBD1. After removal of 6 bases from V and 3 bases from J, the junction contained 6 bases not matched to a gene. The CDR3 covers 14 residues. Looked up from germline, CDR1 is KGHSH and CDR2 is LQKENI. CDR3 sequence (DNA): TGTGCCAGCTCTCCCGACAGGGGCTACTATGGCTACACCTTC. Protein: CASSPDRGYYGYTF. The full variable domain, rest sourced from reference TRBV18 and TRBJ1-2, is NAGVMQNPRHLVRRRGQEARLRCSPMKGHSHVYWYRQLPEEGLKFMVYLQKENIIDESGMPKERFSAEFPKEGPSILRIQQVVRGDSAAYFCASSPDRGYYGYTFGSGTRLTVV.

The chain combines TRBV28 with TRBJ1-1; D may be TRBD1 (5 bases). V lost 3 bases to trimming and J lost 0 bases, with 8 bases between them. Germline-derived CDR1 and CDR2 are MDHEN and SYDVKM. CDR3 length equals 14 residues. The CDR3 is CASSLGGVNTEAFF. DNA of the CDR3: TGTGCCAGCAGTTTGGGGGGAGTGAACACTGAAGCTTTCTTT.

This CDR3 reads CASSPPLYGNTIYF. In DNA form, the CDR3 reads TGTGCCAGCAGCCCCCCTTTGTATGGAAACACCATATATTTT. The chain links TRBV28 to TRBJ1-3; D is unresolved. Germline V gene data show CDR1 as MDHEN and CDR2 as SYDVKM. CDR3 size: 14 residues. V was trimmed by 6 bases and J by 3 bases, leaving 12 bases between them.